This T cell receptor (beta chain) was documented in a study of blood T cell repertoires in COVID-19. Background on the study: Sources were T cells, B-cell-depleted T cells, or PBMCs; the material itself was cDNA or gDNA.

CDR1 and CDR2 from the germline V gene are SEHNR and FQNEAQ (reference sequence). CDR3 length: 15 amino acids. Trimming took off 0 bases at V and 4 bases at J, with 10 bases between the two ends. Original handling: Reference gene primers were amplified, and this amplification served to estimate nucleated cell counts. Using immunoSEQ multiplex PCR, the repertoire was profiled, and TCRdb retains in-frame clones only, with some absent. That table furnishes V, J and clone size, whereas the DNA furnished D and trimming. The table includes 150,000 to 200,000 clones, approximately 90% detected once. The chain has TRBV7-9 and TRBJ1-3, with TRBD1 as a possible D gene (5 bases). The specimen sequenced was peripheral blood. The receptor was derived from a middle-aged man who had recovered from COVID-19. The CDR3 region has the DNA TGTGCCAGCAGCTTAGCAGGGGCCTCCGGAAACACCATATATTTT. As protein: CASSLAGASGNTIYF.